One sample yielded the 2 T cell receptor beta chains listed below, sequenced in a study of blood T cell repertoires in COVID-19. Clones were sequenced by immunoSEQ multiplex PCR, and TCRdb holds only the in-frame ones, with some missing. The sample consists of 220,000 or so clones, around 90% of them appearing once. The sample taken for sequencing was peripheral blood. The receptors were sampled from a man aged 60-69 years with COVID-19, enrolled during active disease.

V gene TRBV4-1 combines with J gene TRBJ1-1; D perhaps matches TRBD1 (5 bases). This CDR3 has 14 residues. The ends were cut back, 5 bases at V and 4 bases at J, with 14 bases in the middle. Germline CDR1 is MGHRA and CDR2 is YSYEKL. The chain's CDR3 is CASSSSRASTEAFF. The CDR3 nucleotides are TGCGCCAGCAGCTCGAGCAGGGCTTCCACTGAAGCTTTCTTT.

This chain's CDR3 is CASSMDRGSDEKLFF. The CDR3 bases are TGTGCCAGTAGTATGGACAGGGGATCGGATGAAAAACTGTTTTTT. The chain couples TRBV19 to TRBJ1-4, with 9 bases matching TRBD1. CDR1 is LNHDA and CDR2 is SQIVND in the germline V gene (reference sequence). CDR3 length equals 15 residues. Trimming took 3 bases from V and 6 from J; bases not matched to a gene: 5.